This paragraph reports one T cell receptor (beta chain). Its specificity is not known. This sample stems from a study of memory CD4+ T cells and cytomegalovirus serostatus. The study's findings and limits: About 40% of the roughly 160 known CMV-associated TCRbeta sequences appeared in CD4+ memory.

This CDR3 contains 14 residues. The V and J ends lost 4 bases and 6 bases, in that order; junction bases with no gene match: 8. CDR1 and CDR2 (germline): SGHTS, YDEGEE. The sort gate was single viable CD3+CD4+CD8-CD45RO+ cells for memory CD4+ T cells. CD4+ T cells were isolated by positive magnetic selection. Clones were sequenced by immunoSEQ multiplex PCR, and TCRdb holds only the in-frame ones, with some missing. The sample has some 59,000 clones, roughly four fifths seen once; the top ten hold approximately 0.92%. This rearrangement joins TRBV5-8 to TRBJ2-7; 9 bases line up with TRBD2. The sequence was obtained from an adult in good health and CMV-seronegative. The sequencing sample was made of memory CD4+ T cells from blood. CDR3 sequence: CASSGLASLGEQYF. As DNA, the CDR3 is TGTGCCAGCAGCGGACTAGCGTCTTTGGGCGAGCAGTACTTC.